This record covers a single T cell receptor (beta chain). The antigen is undetermined. Repertoires were generated with immunoSEQ multiplex PCR, while TCRdb's copy carries only in-frame clones and drops some. Among over 110,000 clones listed, 75% to 90% were seen once. The sample belongs to a study of Ad26.COV2.S vaccination and SARS-CoV-2 variants. Overall study findings and caveats: For non-spike TCRs, breadth in vaccine recipients resembled that in placebo recipients.

V was shortened by 3 bases and J by 0 bases, with 11 bases between the two germline ends. The CDR3 covers 15 residues. CDR1 and CDR2 from the germline V gene are KGHSH and LQKENI. This receptor was identified in a human donor who had recovered from COVID-19. The chain carries TRBV18 and TRBJ1-1; D is ambiguous. The sequences come from peripheral blood, collected after recovery from COVID-19. The CDR3 protein is CASSPLGYLNTEAFF. Written as DNA, the CDR3 is TGTGCCAGCTCACCCTTAGGGTACCTGAACACTGAAGCTTTCTTT.